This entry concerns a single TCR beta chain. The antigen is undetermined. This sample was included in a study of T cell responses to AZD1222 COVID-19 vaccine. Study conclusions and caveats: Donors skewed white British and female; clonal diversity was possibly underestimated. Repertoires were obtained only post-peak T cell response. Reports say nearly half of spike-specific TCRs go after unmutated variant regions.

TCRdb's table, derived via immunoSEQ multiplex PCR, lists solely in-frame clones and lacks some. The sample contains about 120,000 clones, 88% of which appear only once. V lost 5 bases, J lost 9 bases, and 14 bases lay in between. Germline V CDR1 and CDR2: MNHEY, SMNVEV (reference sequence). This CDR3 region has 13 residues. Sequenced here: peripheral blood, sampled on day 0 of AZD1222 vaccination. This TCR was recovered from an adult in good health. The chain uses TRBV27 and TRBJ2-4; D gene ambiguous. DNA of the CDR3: TGTGCCAGCAGTCCCCCCGGGTGGGTCATTCAGTACTTC. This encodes CASSPPGWVIQYF.